This TCR beta chain was observed in a study of cytomegalovirus exposure and HLA in healthy donors. Study details: Assignment to the Caucasian-associated ancestry cluster applied to less than 85% of the approximately 420 genotyped donors.

Each donor was healthy, and each was a bone marrow donor. The PCR made use of 60 Vbeta and 13 Jbeta primers. Profiling relied on immunoSEQ multiplex PCR, and the TCRdb table lists in-frame clones only, not all of them. The table has fewer than 100,000 clones, approximately 78% seen once; the top ten hold 0.76%. CDR3 length: 14 residues. The germline gives CDR1 SNHLY, CDR2 FYNNEI. The trim removed 10 bases at V and 1 base at J, leaving 8 bases unmatched. On this clone: The antigen is unknown.

Study-wide findings and caveats: Excluded: some indistinguishable V segments such as TRBV6-2 and TRBV6-3. Across donors, presence/absence analyses took sequencing depth to be roughly uniform.

This TCR was sampled from a woman aged 55-70 years in good health and CMV-seronegative. Sequencing was carried out using PBMCs. V gene TRBV2 combines with J gene TRBJ2-7; 9 nucleotides match TRBD1. CDR3 DNA sequence: TGTGCCAACCCACGGGACAGGGAATCCTACGAGCAGTACTTC. The encoded protein is CANPRDRESYEQYF.